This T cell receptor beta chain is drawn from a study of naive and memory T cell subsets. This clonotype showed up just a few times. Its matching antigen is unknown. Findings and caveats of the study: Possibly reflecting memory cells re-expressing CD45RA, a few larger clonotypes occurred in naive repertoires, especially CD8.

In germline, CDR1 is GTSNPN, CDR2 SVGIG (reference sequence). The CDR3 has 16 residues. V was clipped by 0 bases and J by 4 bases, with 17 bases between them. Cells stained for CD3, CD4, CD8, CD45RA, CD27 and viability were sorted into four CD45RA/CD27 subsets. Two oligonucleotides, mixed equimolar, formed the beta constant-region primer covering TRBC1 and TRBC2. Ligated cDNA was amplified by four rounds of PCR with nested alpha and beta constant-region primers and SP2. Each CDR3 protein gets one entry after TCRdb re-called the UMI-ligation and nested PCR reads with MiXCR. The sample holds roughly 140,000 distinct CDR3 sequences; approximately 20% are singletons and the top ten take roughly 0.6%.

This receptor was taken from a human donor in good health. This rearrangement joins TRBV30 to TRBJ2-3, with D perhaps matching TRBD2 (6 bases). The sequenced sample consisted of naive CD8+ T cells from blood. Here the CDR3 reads CAWSVYGQGGADTQYF. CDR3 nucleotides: TGTGCCTGGAGTGTGTACGGGCAGGGAGGCGCAGATACGCAGTATTTT.